The rows below give T cell receptor beta chains drawn from one sample of a study of cytomegalovirus exposure and HLA in healthy donors. Sequencing was performed with immunoSEQ multiplex PCR; in TCRdb, only in-frame clones are kept and a portion is missing. The sample carries about 150,000 clones, roughly 84% recorded once. The sequencing sample was made of PBMCs. The origin of the receptors is a woman under 30 in good health and CMV-seronegative. Each CDR3 is given with its conserved first and last residue. Fields, in order: D gene, V gene, J gene, CDR3 protein. D genes are given only for firm matches.

NA	TRBV9	TRBJ2-7	CASSVDFSYEQYF
TRBD1	TRBV5-1	TRBJ2-3	CASSLGTGGRTDTQYF
TRBD1	TRBV4-1	TRBJ1-5	CASSQDVNRGRQPQHF
TRBD1	TRBV19	TRBJ1-1	CASSKGQGPTEAFF
TRBD1	TRBV7-3	TRBJ1-1	CASSLTGTGDEAFF
TRBD1	TRBV5-4	TRBJ2-7	CASSPGQGAHEQYF
TRBD1	TRBV6-1	TRBJ1-5	CASSAQGAGSNQPQHF
NA	TRBV15	TRBJ1-6	CATSRGGLNSPLHF
NA	TRBV30	TRBJ1-3	CAWSGTRDNLSGNTIYF
NA	TRBV6-5	TRBJ1-6	CASSYSGQKNSPLHF
TRBD1	TRBV5-1	TRBJ1-2	CASSLDGVRQGVSGYTF
TRBD2	TRBV28	TRBJ2-4	CASSVAGGLQNSQYF
TRBD1	TRBV5-1	TRBJ2-2	CASSLWPGQANTGELFF
TRBD2	TRBV4-2	TRBJ2-5	CASSQNSGGGIETQYF
NA	TRBV27	TRBJ2-5	CASSLSRQETQYF
NA	TRBV11-2	TRBJ2-7	CASNALLDQTLEQYF
TRBD1	TRBV27	TRBJ1-5	CASSGDRGNQPQHF
TRBD2	TRBV2	TRBJ2-7	CASSENKRGLYEQYF
NA	TRBV4-2	TRBJ1-6	CASSQAAAGPNSPLHF
TRBD1	TRBV27	TRBJ2-4	CASSRGPAILAKNIQYF
TRBD1	TRBV10-3	TRBJ1-2	CAIKLRDRWDYGYTF
NA	TRBV28	TRBJ1-2	CAGSQTGYGYTF
NA	TRBV27	TRBJ2-2	CASSLGTNTGELFF
TRBD1	TRBV27	TRBJ1-2	CASSPGTGGSYGYTF
TRBD2	TRBV5-1	TRBJ2-3	CASSASGGRTDTQYF
NA	TRBV11-3	TRBJ2-3	CASSAGETDTQYF
NA	TRBV29-1	TRBJ2-7	CSVGGSYEQYF
TRBD1	TRBV19	TRBJ1-5	CASSPHGQEDQPQHF
NA	TRBV6-1	TRBJ2-3	CASRGLPTDTQYF